The clone carrying this TCR beta chain was seen many times. The antigen remains undetermined. Compared with germline, one end of the junction differs, possibly owing to a read error. The data belong to a study of T cell repertoires in cytomegalovirus infection. Study information: Both CMV infection and a matching HLA type were indicated by public TCR beta signatures.

Findings of the study overall: Clonotype analysis showed dominance of the ex vivo response by HLA-C-restricted CMV-specific TCR beta clonotypes.

This CDR3 is built from 16 residues. Germline assignment: CDR1 MDHEN and CDR2 SYDVKM. TCRdb passed the reads through MiXCR, listing each CDR3 protein once. The repertoire holds about 340,000 distinct CDR3 sequences, with 25% to 35% as singletons. Sequences were derived from cultured PBMCs, sampled from culture after CMV antigen stimulation. This TCR was sampled from a human donor in good health (CMV status not recorded). Some clones in this sample may be carry-over from other donors' samples. The rearrangement uses TRBV28 and TRBJ2-1; 9 positions match TRBD2. DNA for the CDR3: TGTGCCAGCACTTTAAAAACTAGCGGGTCCTACAATGAGCAGTTCTTC. Amino acid sequence: CASTLKTSGSYNEQFF.